This TCR beta chain was captured by sequencing in a study of blood T cell repertoires in COVID-19. Looking at the study overall: Samples representing acute and convalescent COVID-19 were sourced from the United States, Italy and Spain.

Trimming took 5 bases from V and 2 from J, leaving 19 bases between them. The V gene's germline CDR1 is MNHEY and CDR2 SMNVEV (reference sequence). The CDR3 is made up of 18 amino acids. In the original analysis: Reference gene primers were amplified, and this amplification served to estimate nucleated cell counts. Clones were sequenced by immunoSEQ multiplex PCR, and TCRdb holds only the in-frame ones, with some missing. Clone size and V and J calls were adopted from that table, with D and trimming inferred from the DNA. The data contain roughly 380,000 clones, about 91% of them seen just once; the ten biggest clones take up roughly 1.5%. This clone occurred a few times. Patients of the Seattle cohort, enrolled during active infection, were followed longitudinally.

The sequence was collected from a woman aged 40 to 50 with COVID-19, enrolled during active disease. The V call is TRBV27, the J call TRBJ2-6; D is possibly TRBD2 (7 bases). Input material: peripheral blood. The CDR3 protein is CASSTMSWGGAGANVLTF. The CDR3 region has the DNA TGTGCCAGCAGTACGATGTCTTGGGGGGGCGCTGGGGCCAACGTCCTGACTTTC.